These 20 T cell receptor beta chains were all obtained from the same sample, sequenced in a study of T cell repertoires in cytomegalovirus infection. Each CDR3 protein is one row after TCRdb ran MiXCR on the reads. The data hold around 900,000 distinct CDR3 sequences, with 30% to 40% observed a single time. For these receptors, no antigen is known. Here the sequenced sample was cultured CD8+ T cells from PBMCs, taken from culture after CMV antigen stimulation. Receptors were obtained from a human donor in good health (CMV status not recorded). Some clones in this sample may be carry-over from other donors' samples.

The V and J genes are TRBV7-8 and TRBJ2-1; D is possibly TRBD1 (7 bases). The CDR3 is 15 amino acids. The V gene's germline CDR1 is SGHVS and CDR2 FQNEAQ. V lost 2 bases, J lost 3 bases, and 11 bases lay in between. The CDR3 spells CASSLFQGGYNEQFF. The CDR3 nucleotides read TGTGCCAGCAGCTTATTCCAGGGGGGCTACAATGAGCAGTTCTTC.

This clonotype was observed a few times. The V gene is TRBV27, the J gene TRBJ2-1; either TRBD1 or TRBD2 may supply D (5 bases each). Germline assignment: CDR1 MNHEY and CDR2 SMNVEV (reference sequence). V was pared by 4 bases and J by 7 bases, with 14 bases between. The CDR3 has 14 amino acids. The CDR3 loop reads CASSSVAGRNEQFF. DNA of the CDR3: TGTGCCAGCAGTTCCGTAGCAGGGAGAAATGAGCAGTTCTTC.

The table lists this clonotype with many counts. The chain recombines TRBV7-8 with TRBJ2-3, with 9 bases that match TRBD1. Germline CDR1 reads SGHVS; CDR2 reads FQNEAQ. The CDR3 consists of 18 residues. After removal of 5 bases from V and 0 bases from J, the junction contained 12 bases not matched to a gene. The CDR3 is CASSTPGQGPLSTDTQYF. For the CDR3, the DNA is TGTGCCAGCAGCACTCCGGGACAGGGCCCTCTTAGCACAGATACGCAGTATTTT.

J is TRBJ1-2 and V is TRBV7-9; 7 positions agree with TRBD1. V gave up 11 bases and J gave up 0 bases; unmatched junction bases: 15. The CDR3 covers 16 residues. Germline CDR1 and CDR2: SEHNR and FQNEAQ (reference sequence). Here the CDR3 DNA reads TGTGCCTCCCTTCGGGGGTCTGACAGGGCTAACTATGGCTACACCTTC. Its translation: CASLRGSDRANYGYTF.

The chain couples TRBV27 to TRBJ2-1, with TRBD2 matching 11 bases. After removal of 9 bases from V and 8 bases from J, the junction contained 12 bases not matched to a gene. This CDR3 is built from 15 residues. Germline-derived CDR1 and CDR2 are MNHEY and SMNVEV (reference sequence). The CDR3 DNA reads TGTGCCAGTTCCGCCGGGACTAGCGGACGGTATGAGCAGTTCTTC. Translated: CASSAGTSGRYEQFF.

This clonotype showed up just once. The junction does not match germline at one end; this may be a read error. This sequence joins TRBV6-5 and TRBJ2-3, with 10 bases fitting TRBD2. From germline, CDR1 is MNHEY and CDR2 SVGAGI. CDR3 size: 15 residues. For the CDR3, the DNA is TGTGCCAGCAGGTACTCCGGGACTAGCGCAGATACGCAGTATTTT. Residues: CASRYSGTSADTQYF.

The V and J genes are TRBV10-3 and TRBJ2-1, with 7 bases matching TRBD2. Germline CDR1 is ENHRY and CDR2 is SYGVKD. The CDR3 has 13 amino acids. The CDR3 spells CAGGREGNNEQFF. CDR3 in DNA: TGTGCTGGTGGAAGGGAGGGCAACAATGAGCAGTTCTTC.

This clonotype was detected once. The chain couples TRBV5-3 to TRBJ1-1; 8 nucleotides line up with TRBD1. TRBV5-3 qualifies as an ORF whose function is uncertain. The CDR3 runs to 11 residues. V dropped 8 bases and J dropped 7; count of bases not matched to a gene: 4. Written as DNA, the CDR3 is TGTGCCAGTGCAGGGGGCCTTGAAGCTTTCTTT. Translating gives CASAGGLEAFF.

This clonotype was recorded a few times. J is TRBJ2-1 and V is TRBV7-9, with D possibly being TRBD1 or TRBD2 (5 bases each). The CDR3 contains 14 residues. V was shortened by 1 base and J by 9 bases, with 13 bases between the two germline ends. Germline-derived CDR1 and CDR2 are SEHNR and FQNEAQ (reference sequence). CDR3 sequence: CASSLEPGAGEQFF. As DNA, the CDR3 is TGTGCCAGCAGCTTAGAACCTGGGGCGGGTGAGCAGTTCTTC.

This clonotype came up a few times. CDR3 sequence (DNA): TGTGCCAGCAGCGAGGACAGGGCTCCGCTGGGGACTAATGAAAAACTGTTTTTT. It codes for CASSEDRAPLGTNEKLFF. The gene calls are TRBV5-6 and TRBJ1-4; 8 bases fit TRBD1. Germline values: CDR1 SGHDT, CDR2 YYEEEE. Trimming took 4 bases from V and 2 from J; bases not matched to a gene: 13. This CDR3 has 18 residues.

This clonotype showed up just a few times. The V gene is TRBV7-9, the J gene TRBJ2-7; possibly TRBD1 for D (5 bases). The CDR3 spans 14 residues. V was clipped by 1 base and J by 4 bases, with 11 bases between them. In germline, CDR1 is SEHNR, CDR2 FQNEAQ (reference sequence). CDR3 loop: CASSLGQSLYEQYF. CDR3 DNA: TGTGCCAGCAGCTTAGGACAGTCCCTTTACGAGCAGTACTTC.

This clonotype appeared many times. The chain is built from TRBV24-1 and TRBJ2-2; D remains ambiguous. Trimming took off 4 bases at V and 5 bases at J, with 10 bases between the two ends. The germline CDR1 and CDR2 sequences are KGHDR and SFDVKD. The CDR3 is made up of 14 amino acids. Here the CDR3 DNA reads TGTGCCACCAGTGACCCCGGAGAGACCGGGGAGCTGTTTTTT. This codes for CATSDPGETGELFF.

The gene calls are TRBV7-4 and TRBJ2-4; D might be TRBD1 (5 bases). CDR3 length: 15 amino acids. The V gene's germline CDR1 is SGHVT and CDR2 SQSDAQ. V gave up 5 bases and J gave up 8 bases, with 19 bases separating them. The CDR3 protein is CASSQLDPGRDIQYF. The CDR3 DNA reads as TGTGCCAGCAGCCAATTGGACCCGGGCAGGGACATTCAGTACTTC.

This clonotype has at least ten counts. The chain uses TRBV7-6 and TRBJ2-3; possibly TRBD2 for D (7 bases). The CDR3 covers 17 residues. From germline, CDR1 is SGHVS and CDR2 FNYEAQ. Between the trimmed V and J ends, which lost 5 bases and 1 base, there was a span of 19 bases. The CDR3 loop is CASSRVVGGRRTDTQYF. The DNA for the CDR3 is TGTGCCAGCAGCCGGGTGGTGGGGGGGCGCCGCACAGATACGCAGTATTTT.

The CDR3 DNA sequence: TGTGCCAGCAGCTCCGGGACTAGGGTGGCCGAGCAGTACGTC. It encodes CASSSGTRVAEQYV. This chain uses TRBV6-2 or TRBV6-3 with TRBJ2-7; 8 positions match TRBD2. V shed 6 bases and J 6 bases; nucleotides not matched to a gene: 10. The CDR3 loop spans 14 amino acids. Germline V gene data show CDR1 as MNHEY and CDR2 as SVGEGT.

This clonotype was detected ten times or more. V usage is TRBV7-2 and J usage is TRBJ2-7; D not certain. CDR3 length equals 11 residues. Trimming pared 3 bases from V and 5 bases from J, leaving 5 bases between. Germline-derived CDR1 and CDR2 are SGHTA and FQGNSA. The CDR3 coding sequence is TGTGCCAGCAGCTTCAGCCACGAGCAGTACTTC. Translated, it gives CASSFSHEQYF.

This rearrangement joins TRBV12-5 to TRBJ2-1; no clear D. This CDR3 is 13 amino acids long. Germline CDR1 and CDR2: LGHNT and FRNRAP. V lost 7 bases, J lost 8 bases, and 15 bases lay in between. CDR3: CASEGFPGDEQFF. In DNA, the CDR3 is TGTGCTAGTGAAGGCTTTCCTGGGGATGAGCAGTTCTTC.

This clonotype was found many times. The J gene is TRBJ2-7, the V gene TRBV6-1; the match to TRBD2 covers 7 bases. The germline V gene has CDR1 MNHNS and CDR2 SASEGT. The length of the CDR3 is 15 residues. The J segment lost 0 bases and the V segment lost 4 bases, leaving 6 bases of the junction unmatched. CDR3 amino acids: CASSGRGVASYEQYF. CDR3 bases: TGTGCCAGCAGTGGACGGGGGGTTGCCTCCTACGAGCAGTACTTC.

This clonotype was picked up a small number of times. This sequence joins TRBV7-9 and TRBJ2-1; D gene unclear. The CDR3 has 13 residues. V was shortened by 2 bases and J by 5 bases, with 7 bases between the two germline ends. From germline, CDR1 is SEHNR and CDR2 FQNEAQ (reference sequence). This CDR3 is CASSLIVDNEQFF. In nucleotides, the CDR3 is TGTGCCAGCAGCTTAATAGTTGACAATGAGCAGTTCTTC.

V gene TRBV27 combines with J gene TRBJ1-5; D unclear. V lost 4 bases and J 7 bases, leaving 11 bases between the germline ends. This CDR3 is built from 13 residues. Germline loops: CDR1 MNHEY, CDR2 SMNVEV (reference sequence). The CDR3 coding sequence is TGTGCCAGCAGTTCCGAGGGAGCGCAGCCCCAGCATTTT. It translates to CASSSEGAQPQHF.